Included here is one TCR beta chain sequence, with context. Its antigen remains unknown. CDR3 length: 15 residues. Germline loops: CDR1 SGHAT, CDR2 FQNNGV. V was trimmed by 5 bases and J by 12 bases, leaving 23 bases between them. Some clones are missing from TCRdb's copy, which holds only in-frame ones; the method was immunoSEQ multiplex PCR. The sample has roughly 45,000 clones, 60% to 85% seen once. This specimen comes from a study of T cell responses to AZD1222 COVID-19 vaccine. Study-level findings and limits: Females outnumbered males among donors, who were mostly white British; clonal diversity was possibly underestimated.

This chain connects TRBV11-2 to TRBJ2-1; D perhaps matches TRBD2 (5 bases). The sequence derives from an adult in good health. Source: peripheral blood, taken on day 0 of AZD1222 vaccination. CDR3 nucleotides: TGTGCCAGCAGCCCCCGGGATACAGCAATGACGGGGCAGTTCTTC. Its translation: CASSPRDTAMTGQFF.